This T cell receptor (beta chain) was captured by sequencing in a study of shared clonotypes between healthy human individuals. Sequencing used immunoSEQ multiplex PCR; TCRdb keeps in-frame clones, though not all of them. This sample yields roughly 2 million clones, of which nearly 97% are seen a single time; around 0.13% belongs to the top ten. The trim removed 2 bases at V and 3 bases at J, leaving 9 bases unmatched. This CDR3 is built from 18 residues. Germline V gives CDR1 SGHTA, CDR2 FQGNSA. This clonotype was sampled from a man younger than 30 in good health. The sequencing sample was made of naive CD4+ T cells sorted from blood. Subset defined: CD45RA+ positively selected. The V call is TRBV7-2, the J call TRBJ2-2; TRBD2 agrees at 10 bases. The CDR3 region is CASSLSSSGRGDTGELFF. The CDR3 nucleotides are TGTGCCAGCAGCTTAAGTTCTAGCGGGAGAGGTGACACCGGGGAGCTGTTTTTT.